This TCR beta chain was sequenced for a study of T cell responses to AZD1222 COVID-19 vaccine. The germline gives CDR1 SGHAT, CDR2 FQNNGV. The length of the CDR3 is 11 residues. The V end was cut by 4 bases, the J end by 3 bases, with 4 bases between. The repertoire was sequenced with immunoSEQ multiplex PCR; TCRdb's copy has only in-frame clones and lacks some. The sample has about 160,000 clones, around 89% seen once; the top ten hold roughly 6.9%. Sequenced here: peripheral blood, sampled on day 0 of AZD1222 vaccination. This TCR derives from an adult in good health. The V and J genes are TRBV11-2 and TRBJ2-7, with D uncertain. CDR3 coding DNA: TGTGCCAGCAGCTATGACTACGAGCAGTACTTC. It translates to CASSYDYEQYF.